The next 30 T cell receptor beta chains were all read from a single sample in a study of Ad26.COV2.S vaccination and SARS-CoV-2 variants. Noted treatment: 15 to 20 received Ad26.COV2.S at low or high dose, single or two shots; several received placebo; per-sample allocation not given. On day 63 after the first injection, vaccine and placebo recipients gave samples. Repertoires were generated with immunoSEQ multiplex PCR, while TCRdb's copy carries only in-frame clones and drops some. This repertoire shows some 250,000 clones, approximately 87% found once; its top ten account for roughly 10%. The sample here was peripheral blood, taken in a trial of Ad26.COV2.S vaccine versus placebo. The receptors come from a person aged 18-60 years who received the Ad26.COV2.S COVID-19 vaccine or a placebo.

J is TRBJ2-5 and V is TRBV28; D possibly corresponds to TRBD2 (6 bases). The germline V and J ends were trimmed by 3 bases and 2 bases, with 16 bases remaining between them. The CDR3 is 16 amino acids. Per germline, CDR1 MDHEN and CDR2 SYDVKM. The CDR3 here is CASSFEVAAVQETQYF. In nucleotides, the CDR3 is TGTGCCAGCAGTTTCGAGGTAGCGGCCGTACAAGAGACCCAGTACTTC. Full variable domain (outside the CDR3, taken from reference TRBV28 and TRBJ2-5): DVKVTQSSRYLVKRTGEKVFLECVQDMDHENMFWYRQDPGLGLRLIYFSYDVKMKEKGDIPEGYSVSREKKERFSLILESASTNQTSMYLCASSFEVAAVQETQYFGPGTRLLVL.

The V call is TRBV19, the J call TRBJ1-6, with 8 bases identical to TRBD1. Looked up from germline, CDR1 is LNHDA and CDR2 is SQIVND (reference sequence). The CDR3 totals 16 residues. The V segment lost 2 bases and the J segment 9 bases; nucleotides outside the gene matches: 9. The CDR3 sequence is CASSILPGTGISPLHF. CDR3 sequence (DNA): TGTGCCAGTAGTATACTTCCCGGGACAGGTATTTCACCCCTCCACTTT.

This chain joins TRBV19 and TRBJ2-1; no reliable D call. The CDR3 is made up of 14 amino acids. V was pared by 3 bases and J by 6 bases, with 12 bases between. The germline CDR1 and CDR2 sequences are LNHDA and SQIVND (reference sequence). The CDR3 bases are TGTGCCAGTAGTATTAAAGGCGGAAGCAATGAGCAGTTCTTC. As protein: CASSIKGGSNEQFF.

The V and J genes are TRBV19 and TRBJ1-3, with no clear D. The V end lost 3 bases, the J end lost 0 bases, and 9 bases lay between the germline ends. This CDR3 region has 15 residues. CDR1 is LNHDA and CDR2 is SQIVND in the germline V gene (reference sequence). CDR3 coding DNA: TGTGCCAGTAGTATCAGAAAGCTCTCTGGAAACACCATATATTTT. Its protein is CASSIRKLSGNTIYF.

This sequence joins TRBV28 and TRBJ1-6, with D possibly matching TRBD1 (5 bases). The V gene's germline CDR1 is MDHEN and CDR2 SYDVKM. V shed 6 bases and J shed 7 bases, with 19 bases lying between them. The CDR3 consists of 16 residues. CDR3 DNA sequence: TGTGCCAGCAGAGTTGGCGGGGGGAAGGGAAATTCACCCCTCCACTTT. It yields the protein CASRVGGGKGNSPLHF. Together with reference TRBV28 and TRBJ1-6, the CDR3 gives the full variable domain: DVKVTQSSRYLVKRTGEKVFLECVQDMDHENMFWYRQDPGLGLRLIYFSYDVKMKEKGDIPEGYSVSREKKERFSLILESASTNQTSMYLCASRVGGGKGNSPLHFGNGTRLTVT.

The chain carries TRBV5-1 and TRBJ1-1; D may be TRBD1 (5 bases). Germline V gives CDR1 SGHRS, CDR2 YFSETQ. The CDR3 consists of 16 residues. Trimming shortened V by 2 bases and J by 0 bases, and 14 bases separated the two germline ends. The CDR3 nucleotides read TGCGCCAGCAGCTTCCCGGGGGACCCAATGAACACTGAAGCTTTCTTT. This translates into CASSFPGDPMNTEAFF.

The CDR3 spells CASSEDRGNTEAFF. The CDR3 bases are TGTGCCAGCAGCGAGGACAGGGGGAACACTGAAGCTTTCTTT. V is TRBV6-5 and J is TRBJ1-1; 9 bases agree with TRBD1. The CDR3 spans 14 residues. Germline trimming cut 6 bases from V and 1 base from J; bases unmatched to any gene: 3. Germline CDR1 reads MNHEY; CDR2 reads SVGAGI.

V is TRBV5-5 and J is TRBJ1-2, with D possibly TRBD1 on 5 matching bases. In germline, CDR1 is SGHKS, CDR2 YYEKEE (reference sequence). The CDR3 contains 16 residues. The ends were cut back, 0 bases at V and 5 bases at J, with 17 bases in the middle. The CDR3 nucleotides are TGTGCCAGCAGCTTGGCCTACGAAGGGCGGGGGTATGGCTACACCTTC. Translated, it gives CASSLAYEGRGYGYTF.

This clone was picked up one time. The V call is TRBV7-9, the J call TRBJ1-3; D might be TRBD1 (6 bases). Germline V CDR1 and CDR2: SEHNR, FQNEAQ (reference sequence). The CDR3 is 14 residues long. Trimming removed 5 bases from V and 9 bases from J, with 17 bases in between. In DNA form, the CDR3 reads TGTGCCAGCAGCCTAGACCGGGACATCGGCACCATATATTTT. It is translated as CASSLDRDIGTIYF.

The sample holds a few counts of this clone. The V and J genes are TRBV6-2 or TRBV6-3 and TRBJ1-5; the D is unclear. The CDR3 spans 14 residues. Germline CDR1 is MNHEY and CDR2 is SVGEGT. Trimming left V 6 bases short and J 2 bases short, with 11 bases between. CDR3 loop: CASSPQRRNQPQHF. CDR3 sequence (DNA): TGTGCCAGCAGCCCCCAGCGGCGCAATCAGCCCCAGCATTTT.

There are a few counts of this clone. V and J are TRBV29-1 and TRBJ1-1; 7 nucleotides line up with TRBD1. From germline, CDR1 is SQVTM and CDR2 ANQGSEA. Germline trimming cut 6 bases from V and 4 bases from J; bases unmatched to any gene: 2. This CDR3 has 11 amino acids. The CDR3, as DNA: TGCAGCGTACAGGGGATCACTGAAGCTTTCTTT. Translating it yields CSVQGITEAFF.

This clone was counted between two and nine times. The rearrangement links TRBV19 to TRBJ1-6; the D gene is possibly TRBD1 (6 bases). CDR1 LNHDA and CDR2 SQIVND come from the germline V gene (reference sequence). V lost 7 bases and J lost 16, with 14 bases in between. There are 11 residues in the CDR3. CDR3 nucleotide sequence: TGTGCCAGTATGGGCAGGGGCGTTCTCCACTTT. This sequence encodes CASMGRGVLHF.

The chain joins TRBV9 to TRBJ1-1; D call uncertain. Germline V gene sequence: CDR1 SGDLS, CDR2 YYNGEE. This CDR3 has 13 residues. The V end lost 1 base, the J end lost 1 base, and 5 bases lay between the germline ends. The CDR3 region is CASSVTENTEAFF. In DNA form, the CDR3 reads TGTGCCAGCAGCGTAACAGAGAACACTGAAGCTTTCTTT.

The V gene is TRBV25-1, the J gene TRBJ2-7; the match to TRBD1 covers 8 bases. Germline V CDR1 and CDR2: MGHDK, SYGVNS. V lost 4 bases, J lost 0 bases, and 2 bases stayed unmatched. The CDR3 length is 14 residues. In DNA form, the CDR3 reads TGTGCCAGCAGTGTCGGGACAGGCTCCTACGAGCAGTACTTC. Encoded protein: CASSVGTGSYEQYF.

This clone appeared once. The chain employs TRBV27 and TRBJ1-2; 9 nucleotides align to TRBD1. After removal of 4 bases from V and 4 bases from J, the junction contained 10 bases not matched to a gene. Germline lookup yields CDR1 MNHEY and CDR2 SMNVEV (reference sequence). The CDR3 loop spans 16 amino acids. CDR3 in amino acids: CASSSFSGTGIYGYTF. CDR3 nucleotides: TGTGCCAGCAGTTCCTTCTCCGGGACAGGGATCTATGGCTACACCTTC.

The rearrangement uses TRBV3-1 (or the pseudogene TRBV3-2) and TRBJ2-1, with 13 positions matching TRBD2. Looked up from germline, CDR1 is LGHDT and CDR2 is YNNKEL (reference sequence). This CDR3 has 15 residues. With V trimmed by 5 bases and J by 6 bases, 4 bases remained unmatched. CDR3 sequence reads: CASSSGLAGPNEQFF. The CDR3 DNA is TGTGCCAGCAGCTCGGGACTAGCGGGACCCAATGAGCAGTTCTTC.

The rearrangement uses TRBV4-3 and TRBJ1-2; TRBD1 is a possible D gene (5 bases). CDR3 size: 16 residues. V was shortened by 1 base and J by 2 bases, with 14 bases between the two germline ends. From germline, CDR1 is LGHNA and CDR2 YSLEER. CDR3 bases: TGCGCCAGCAGCCAAGGGGGACTCAACTGGAACTATGGCTACACCTTC. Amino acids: CASSQGGLNWNYGYTF.

The CDR3 DNA is TGTGCCAGCAGCCATCCTTTCCTCGGGGCTGAGCAGTTCTTC. This sequence encodes CASSHPFLGAEQFF. V gene TRBV14 combines with J gene TRBJ2-1; D tentatively reads TRBD1 or TRBD2 (5 bases each). Germline loops: CDR1 SGHDN, CDR2 FVKESK. Trimming cost V 3 bases and J 9 bases, with 15 bases left between them. The CDR3 covers 14 residues.

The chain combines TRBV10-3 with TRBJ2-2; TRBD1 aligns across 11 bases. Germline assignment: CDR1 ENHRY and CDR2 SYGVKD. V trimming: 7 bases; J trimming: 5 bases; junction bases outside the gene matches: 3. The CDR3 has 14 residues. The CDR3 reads CAIKGQGGTGELFF. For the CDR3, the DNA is TGTGCCATCAAGGGACAGGGGGGAACCGGGGAGCTGTTTTTT.

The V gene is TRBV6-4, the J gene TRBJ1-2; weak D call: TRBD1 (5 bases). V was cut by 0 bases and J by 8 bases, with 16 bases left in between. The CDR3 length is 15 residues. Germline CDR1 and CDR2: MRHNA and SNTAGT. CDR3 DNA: TGTGCCAGCAGTGACTCTGGCCAGGGAGGATTCGGCTACACCTTC. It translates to CASSDSGQGGFGYTF.

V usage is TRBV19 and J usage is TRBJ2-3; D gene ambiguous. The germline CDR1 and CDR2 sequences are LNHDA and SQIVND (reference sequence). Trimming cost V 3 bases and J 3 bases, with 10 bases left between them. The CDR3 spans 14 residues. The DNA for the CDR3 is TGTGCCAGTAGTATTCCCCGTGAAACAGATACGCAGTATTTT. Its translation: CASSIPRETDTQYF.

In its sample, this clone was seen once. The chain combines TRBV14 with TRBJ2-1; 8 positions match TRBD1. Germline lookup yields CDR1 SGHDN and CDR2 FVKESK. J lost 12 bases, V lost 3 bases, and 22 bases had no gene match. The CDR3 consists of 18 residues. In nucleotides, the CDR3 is TGTGCCAGCAGCCAGAGAGAGATCGACTTCAGGGGGCATGGAGTGCAGTTCTTC. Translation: CASSQREIDFRGHGVQFF.

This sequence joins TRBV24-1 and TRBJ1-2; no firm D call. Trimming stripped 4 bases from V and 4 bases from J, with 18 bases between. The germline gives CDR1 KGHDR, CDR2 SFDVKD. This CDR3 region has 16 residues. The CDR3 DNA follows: TGTGCCACCAGTGACCCCCGTGGTGCGGGGAGCTATGGCTACACCTTC. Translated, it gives CATSDPRGAGSYGYTF.

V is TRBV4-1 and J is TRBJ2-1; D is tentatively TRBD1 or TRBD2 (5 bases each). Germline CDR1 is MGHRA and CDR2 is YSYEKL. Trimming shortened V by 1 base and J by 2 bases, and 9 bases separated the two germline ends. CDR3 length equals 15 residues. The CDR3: CASSQVGVPYNEQFF. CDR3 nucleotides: TGCGCCAGCAGCCAAGTGGGGGTCCCCTACAATGAGCAGTTCTTC.

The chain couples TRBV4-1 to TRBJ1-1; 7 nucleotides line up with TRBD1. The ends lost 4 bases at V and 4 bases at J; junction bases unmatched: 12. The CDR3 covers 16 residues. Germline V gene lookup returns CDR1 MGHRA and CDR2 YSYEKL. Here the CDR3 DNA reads TGCGCCAGCAGCCGTCCACCTCAGGGGGTACGCACTGAAGCTTTCTTT. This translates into CASSRPPQGVRTEAFF.

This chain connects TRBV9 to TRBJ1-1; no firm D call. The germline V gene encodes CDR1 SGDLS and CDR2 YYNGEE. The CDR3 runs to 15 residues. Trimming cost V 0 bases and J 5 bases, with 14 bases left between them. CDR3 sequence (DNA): TGTGCCAGCAGCGTAGTTGACCCGGGTAGAACTGAAGCTTTCTTT. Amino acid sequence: CASSVVDPGRTEAFF.

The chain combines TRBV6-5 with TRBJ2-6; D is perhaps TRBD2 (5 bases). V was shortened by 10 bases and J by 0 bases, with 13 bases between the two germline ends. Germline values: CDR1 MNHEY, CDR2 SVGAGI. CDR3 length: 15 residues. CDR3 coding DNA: TGTGCCACAAGCGGCCACAACTCTGGGGCCAACGTCCTGACTTTC. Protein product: CATSGHNSGANVLTF.

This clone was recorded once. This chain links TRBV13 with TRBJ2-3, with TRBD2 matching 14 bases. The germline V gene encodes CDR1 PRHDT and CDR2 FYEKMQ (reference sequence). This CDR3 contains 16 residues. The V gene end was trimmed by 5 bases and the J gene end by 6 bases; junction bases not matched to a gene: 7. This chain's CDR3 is CASSLGTSGSSDTQYF. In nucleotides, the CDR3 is TGTGCCAGCAGCCTTGGGACTAGCGGGAGTTCGGATACGCAGTATTTT.

This CDR3 is CASSLGPTYEQYF. The CDR3 DNA sequence: TGCGCCAGCAGCTTGGGTCCGACCTACGAGCAGTACTTC. The genes are TRBV5-1 and TRBJ2-7; no reliable D call. V was cut by 0 bases and J by 2 bases, with 6 bases left in between. Looked up from germline, CDR1 is SGHRS and CDR2 is YFSETQ. The CDR3 is 13 residues long. Variable domain in full (rest from reference TRBV5-1 and TRBJ2-7): KAGVTQTPRYLIKTRGQQVTLSCSPISGHRSVSWYQQTPGQGLQFLFEYFSETQRNKGNFPGRFSGRQFSNSRSEMNVSTLELGDSALYLCASSLGPTYEQYFGPGTRLTVT.

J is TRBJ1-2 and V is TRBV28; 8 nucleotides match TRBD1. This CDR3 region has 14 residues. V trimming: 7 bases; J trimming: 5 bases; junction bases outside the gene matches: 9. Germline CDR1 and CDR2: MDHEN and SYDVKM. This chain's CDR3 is CASTSTGEGYGYTF. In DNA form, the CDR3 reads TGTGCCAGCACCTCGACAGGGGAGGGGTATGGCTACACCTTC.